Presented here are 28 T cell receptor beta chains from one specimen sequenced in a study of shared clonotypes between healthy human individuals. Using immunoSEQ multiplex PCR, the repertoire was profiled, and TCRdb retains in-frame clones only, with some absent. The repertoire includes about 2 million clones, approximately 95% of them detected once, and more than 0.95% sits in the top ten. The naive CD8 population came from CD45RO-negative cells selected for CCR7, without terminally differentiated effector memory CD45RA+ cells. Material for sequencing was naive CD8+ T cells sorted from blood. All receptors come from a man aged 18 to 35 in good health.

J is TRBJ1-3 and V is TRBV4-1, with TRBD1 matching over 7 bases. Trimming cost V 4 bases and J 3 bases; bases outside gene matches: 9. This CDR3 is 16 amino acids long. CDR1 MGHRA and CDR2 YSYEKL come from the germline V gene. The DNA for the CDR3 is TGCGCCAGCAGCCGAACGACAGGGCTTGTTGGAAACACCATATATTTT. The encoded protein is CASSRTTGLVGNTIYF.

The chain joins TRBV5-4 to TRBJ2-1; possibly TRBD1 for D (5 bases). This CDR3 has 15 amino acids. The germline V and J ends were trimmed by 0 bases and 5 bases, with 12 bases remaining between them. CDR1 and CDR2 from the germline V gene are SGHNT and YYREEE (reference sequence). The CDR3 DNA reads TGTGCCAGCAGCTTGGGACAGACGATAAACAATGAGCAGTTCTTC. It yields the protein CASSLGQTINNEQFF.

The chain employs TRBV30 and TRBJ1-2; D not resolved. Between the trimmed V and J ends, which lost 0 bases and 0 bases, there was a span of 11 bases. This CDR3 is 15 amino acids long. Germline loops: CDR1 GTSNPN, CDR2 SVGIG (reference sequence). The CDR3 sequence is CAWSVLLTTNYGYTF. The DNA of the CDR3 is TGTGCCTGGAGTGTCCTCTTGACAACTAACTATGGCTACACCTTC.

This clone has only a few counts. The rearrangement uses TRBV30 and TRBJ1-5; 9 bases map to TRBD1. Germline CDR1 and CDR2: GTSNPN and SVGIG (reference sequence). The V gene end was trimmed by 0 bases and the J gene end by 8 bases; junction bases not matched to a gene: 8. This CDR3 is 15 amino acids long. In DNA form, the CDR3 reads TGTGCCTGGAGTGTTAGCGGGACAGGGTCGGAGCCCCAGCATTTT. It specifies CAWSVSGTGSEPQHF.

As regards this clone: At the DNA level, this CDR3 is encoded by other sequences in the same sample as well. The rearrangement links TRBV7-9 to TRBJ2-2, with D hard to call. Per germline, CDR1 SEHNR and CDR2 FQNEAQ (reference sequence). CDR3 length: 13 amino acids. V was trimmed by 1 base and J by 5 bases, leaving 5 bases between them. CDR3 DNA sequence: TGTGCCAGCAGCTTAGGAGGTACCGGGGAGCTGTTTTTT. Protein product: CASSLGGTGELFF. The entire variable domain, with the rest obtained from reference TRBV7-9 and TRBJ2-2, is as follows: DTGVSQNPRHKITKRGQNVTFRCDPISEHNRLYWYRQTLGQGPEFLTYFQNEAQLEKSRLLSDRFSAERPKGSFSTLEIQRTEQGDSAMYLCASSLGGTGELFFGEGSRLTVL.

The rearrangement joins TRBV28 to TRBJ1-5; D gene ambiguous. The CDR3 is 13 residues long. Germline CDR1 MDHEN, CDR2 SYDVKM. Between the trimmed V and J ends, which lost 7 bases and 6 bases, there was a span of 13 bases. This CDR3 is CASTTGAGQPQHF. Written as DNA, the CDR3 is TGTGCCAGCACGACCGGAGCAGGTCAGCCCCAGCATTTT. Together with reference TRBV28 and TRBJ1-5, the CDR3 gives the full variable domain: DVKVTQSSRYLVKRTGEKVFLECVQDMDHENMFWYRQDPGLGLRLIYFSYDVKMKEKGDIPEGYSVSREKKERFSLILESASTNQTSMYLCASTTGAGQPQHFGDGTRLSIL.

The CDR3 reads CASSISLNQPQHF. The DNA of the CDR3 is TGTGCCAGTAGTATCTCCCTCAATCAGCCCCAGCATTTT. The V call is TRBV19, the J call TRBJ1-5; D is uncertain. Germline assignment: CDR1 LNHDA and CDR2 SQIVND (reference sequence). Trimming pared 3 bases from V and 3 bases from J, leaving 6 bases between. CDR3 length: 13 residues.

Of note for this clone: Other DNA variants within this sample encode the same CDR3. This sequence joins TRBV28 and TRBJ2-7; no firm D call. With 2 bases removed from V and 6 bases from J, the gap between germline ends came to 8 bases. Germline assignment: CDR1 MDHEN and CDR2 SYDVKM. CDR3 length: 12 amino acids. The CDR3 loop reads CASSLGEGEQYF. The CDR3 DNA reads TGTGCCAGCAGTTTAGGGGAAGGCGAGCAGTACTTC.

The DNA of the CDR3 is TGTGCCAGCAGTTCCGACAGGGCCGATGAGCAGTTCTTC. Encoded protein: CASSSDRADEQFF. The chain carries TRBV6-6 and TRBJ2-1; TRBD1 agrees at 7 bases. This CDR3 is built from 13 residues. CDR1 and CDR2 from the germline V gene are MNHNY and SVGAGI (reference sequence). Trimming cost V 4 bases and J 8 bases; bases outside gene matches: 5.

The CDR3, as DNA: TGTGCCAGCAGCCCCTGGACAGGGGGAGCCTCTGGCTACACCTTC. It specifies CASSPWTGGASGYTF. This sequence joins TRBV9 and TRBJ1-2; TRBD1 agrees at 10 bases. The CDR3 consists of 15 residues. With 4 bases clipped from V and 7 bases from J, the junction kept 10 bases outside the gene matches. Germline V gene lookup returns CDR1 SGDLS and CDR2 YYNGEE.

With respect to this clone: Other DNA sequences of this sample code for an identical CDR3. This chain connects TRBV30 to TRBJ2-2, with 7 bases lining up with TRBD1. The CDR3 has 14 residues. CDR1 is GTSNPN, CDR2 SVGIG, per germline (reference sequence). With V trimmed by 1 base and J by 1 base, 0 bases remained unmatched. The CDR3 sequence: CAWSGTGNTGELFF. In DNA form, the CDR3 reads TGTGCCTGGAGTGGGACAGGGAACACCGGGGAGCTGTTTTTT. The whole variable domain, remainder taken from reference TRBV30 and TRBJ2-2, is SQTIHQWPATLVQPVGSPLSLECTVEGTSNPNLYWYRQAAGRGLQLLFYSVGIGQISSEVPQNLSASRPQDRQFILSSKKLLLSDSGFYLCAWSGTGNTGELFFGEGSRLTVL.

The chain recombines TRBV9 with TRBJ2-2, with D unclear. The CDR3 runs to 13 residues. Per germline, CDR1 SGDLS and CDR2 YYNGEE. Trimming removed 0 bases at V and 7 bases at J, with 7 bases between. CDR3 amino acids: CASSVDFGGELFF. The DNA of the CDR3 is TGTGCCAGCAGCGTAGACTTTGGCGGGGAGCTGTTTTTT.

V and J are TRBV9 and TRBJ2-2; 13 bases fit TRBD2. In germline, CDR1 is SGDLS, CDR2 YYNGEE. V dropped 4 bases and J dropped 4; count of bases not matched to a gene: 7. This CDR3 spans 17 amino acids. The chain's CDR3 is CASSPWTSGSGTGELFF. The CDR3 bases are TGTGCCAGCAGCCCCTGGACTAGCGGGAGTGGCACCGGGGAGCTGTTTTTT.

The CDR3 spells CSARESSYEQYF. DNA for the CDR3: TGCAGCGCGCGAGAAAGCTCCTACGAGCAGTACTTC. The chain is built from TRBV29-1 and TRBJ2-7; D gene uncertain. V gave up 7 bases and J gave up 0 bases, with 10 bases separating them. The CDR3 contains 12 residues. Looked up from germline, CDR1 is SQVTM and CDR2 is ANQGSEA.

The chain couples TRBV9 to TRBJ1-2, with TRBD1 as a possible D gene (5 bases). The V end lost 0 bases, the J end lost 13 bases, and 19 bases lay between the germline ends. The CDR3 is made up of 14 amino acids. Germline V gene sequence: CDR1 SGDLS, CDR2 YYNGEE. The CDR3, as DNA: TGTGCCAGCAGCGTAGAGGGGTGGGACTCGGATCTCACCTTC. Translating gives CASSVEGWDSDLTF.

The chain joins TRBV6-6 to TRBJ2-7; tentative D call: TRBD2 (5 bases). The CDR3 sequence is 13 residues long. V lost 10 bases and J lost 4, with 17 bases in between. The V gene's germline CDR1 is MNHNY and CDR2 SVGAGI (reference sequence). The CDR3 DNA reads TGTGCCATTTCGGACGGAGGACTTTACGAGCAGTACTTC. Protein sequence: CAISDGGLYEQYF.

Written as DNA, the CDR3 is TGTGCCAGCAGCTTTGGGACAGGCGAAGCTTTCTTT. Translated, it gives CASSFGTGEAFF. V gene TRBV5-4 combines with J gene TRBJ1-1, with 8 bases that match TRBD1. The CDR3 has 12 residues. V gave up 2 bases and J gave up 8 bases; unmatched junction bases: 2. Germline V gives CDR1 SGHNT, CDR2 YYREEE (reference sequence).

The V and J genes are TRBV4-3 and TRBJ2-7; D might be TRBD2 (5 bases). Germline-derived CDR1 and CDR2 are LGHNA and YSLEER. The CDR3 is 17 amino acids. V shed 0 bases and J shed 2 bases, with 17 bases lying between them. CDR3 in amino acids: CASSQDFPLAETYEQYF. The CDR3 DNA is TGCGCCAGCAGCCAAGATTTTCCGCTAGCAGAGACCTACGAGCAGTACTTC.

As regards this clone: In the same sample, other DNA sequences code for this CDR3. The chain recombines TRBV19 with TRBJ1-1; 9 bases line up with TRBD1. This CDR3 region has 14 residues. The germline CDR1 and CDR2 sequences are LNHDA and SQIVND (reference sequence). Unmatched junction bases numbered 6, after V lost 5 bases and J lost 5 bases. DNA for the CDR3: TGTGCCAGTAGTCCCCGGGACAGGGTGACTGAAGCTTTCTTT. This sequence encodes CASSPRDRVTEAFF.

This chain uses TRBV27 with TRBJ2-7; 7 positions match TRBD1. Unmatched junction bases numbered 3, after V lost 1 base and J lost 0 bases. CDR1 and CDR2 from the germline V gene are MNHEY and SMNVEV (reference sequence). This CDR3 contains 15 residues. The CDR3 bases are TGTGCCAGCAGTTTATTAGGGGGCGCCTCCTACGAGCAGTACTTC. Residues: CASSLLGGASYEQYF.

This clone was detected only once. V usage is TRBV5-1 and J usage is TRBJ1-2; D is unclear. Germline V gives CDR1 SGHRS, CDR2 YFSETQ. V was pared by 6 bases and J by 4 bases, with 10 bases between. The CDR3 contains 12 residues. The CDR3, as DNA: TGCGCCAGCATGAGCAGGCCCTATGGCTACACCTTC. It codes for CASMSRPYGYTF.

The chain combines TRBV5-4 with TRBJ2-7, with 9 positions matching TRBD2. From germline, CDR1 is SGHNT and CDR2 YYREEE (reference sequence). CDR3 length equals 16 residues. With 0 bases clipped from V and 5 bases from J, the junction kept 9 bases outside the gene matches. CDR3 sequence (DNA): TGTGCCAGCAGCTTGGCTGCGGCGGGAGGGCCGGACGAGCAGTACTTC. Its translation: CASSLAAAGGPDEQYF. Combining the CDR3 with reference TRBV5-4 and TRBJ2-7 gives the whole variable domain ETGVTQSPTHLIKTRGQQVTLRCSSQSGHNTVSWYQQALGQGPQFIFQYYREEENGRGNFPPRFSGLQFPNYSSELNVNALELDDSALYLCASSLAAAGGPDEQYFGPGTRLTVT.

The chain is built from TRBV5-1 and TRBJ2-2; 12 positions agree with TRBD1. Unmatched junction bases numbered 4, after V lost 1 base and J lost 6 bases. The CDR3 is made up of 16 amino acids. CDR1 is SGHRS and CDR2 is YFSETQ in the germline V gene. CDR3 region: CASSLWDRGPPGELFF. The CDR3 coding sequence is TGCGCCAGCAGCTTGTGGGACAGGGGGCCTCCCGGGGAGCTGTTTTTT. The variable domain in full, with the rest retrieved from reference TRBV5-1 and TRBJ2-2, is KAGVTQTPRYLIKTRGQQVTLSCSPISGHRSVSWYQQTPGQGLQFLFEYFSETQRNKGNFPGRFSGRQFSNSRSEMNVSTLELGDSALYLCASSLWDRGPPGELFFGEGSRLTVL.

This chain connects TRBV9 to TRBJ1-1; 9 positions match TRBD1. This CDR3 is 14 amino acids long. CDR1 SGDLS and CDR2 YYNGEE come from the germline V gene. Losses at the gene ends were 7 bases for V and 2 bases for J; bases not matched to a gene: 6. CDR3 amino acids: CASRLGQGNTEAFF. The CDR3 DNA reads TGTGCCAGCCGCCTGGGACAGGGTAACACTGAAGCTTTCTTT.

This CDR3 is CASSLGGAAEAFF. The CDR3 DNA reads TGTGCCAGCAGCTTAGGAGGGGCCGCTGAAGCTTTCTTT. The chain has TRBV7-6 and TRBJ1-1; tentatively, D is TRBD1 (5 bases). CDR1 SGHVS and CDR2 FNYEAQ come from the germline V gene. CDR3 length equals 13 residues. Trimming removed 1 base at V and 6 bases at J, with 9 bases between. Combining the CDR3 with reference TRBV7-6 and TRBJ1-1 gives the whole variable domain GAGVSQSPRYKVTKRGQDVALRCDPISGHVSLYWYRQALGQGPEFLTYFNYEAQQDKSGLPNDRFSAERPEGSISTLTIQRTEQRDSAMYRCASSLGGAAEAFFGQGTRLTVV.

This chain links TRBV7-3 with TRBJ1-1; 9 nucleotides match TRBD1. Losses at the gene ends were 5 bases for V and 2 bases for J; bases not matched to a gene: 6. The germline gives CDR1 SGHTA, CDR2 FQGTGA. The CDR3 extends over 15 amino acids. This CDR3 is CASSITGGVNTEAFF. The CDR3, as DNA: TGTGCCAGCAGCATTACAGGGGGCGTCAACACTGAAGCTTTCTTT.

This clone has more than one count but fewer than ten. Other DNA variants within this sample encode the same CDR3. The chain recombines TRBV29-1 with TRBJ2-3, with 8 bases identical to TRBD2. The V gene's germline CDR1 is SQVTM and CDR2 ANQGSEA. The trim removed 4 bases at V and 3 bases at J, leaving 3 bases unmatched. CDR3 length: 13 residues. CDR3 protein: CSVVAGRTDTQYF. The CDR3 coding sequence is TGCAGCGTTGTAGCGGGGCGGACAGATACGCAGTATTTT.

The chain couples TRBV5-6 to TRBJ1-1; no definite D call. This CDR3 region has 15 residues. The germline V gene has CDR1 SGHDT and CDR2 YYEEEE. Trimming removed 0 bases at V and 6 bases at J, with 15 bases between. CDR3 residues: CASSLEREGDPEAFF. CDR3 sequence (DNA): TGTGCCAGCAGCTTGGAAAGGGAGGGCGACCCTGAAGCTTTCTTT.